This is a list of T cell receptor beta chains from one sample in a study of tumor and adjacent non-tumor tissue in lung cancer. TCRdb reprocessed the multiplex PCR reads via MiXCR and lists one record per CDR3 protein. The table shows 120,000 or so distinct CDR3 sequences, with roughly 84% occurring only once. The sequencing sample was made of lung tumor tissue. The source of these receptors is a man between 70 and 80 years old with non-small cell lung cancer. CDR3s include the opening cysteine and the closing phenylalanine or tryptophan. The order of the fields is V gene, clone size, J gene, D gene, CDR3 protein, CDR3 DNA. D genes are given only for firm matches. Rows may omit the clone size; those that give it use once, few, many or a size class.

>TRBV5-6|-|TRBJ2-4|TRBD1
CANSGTGTGVVGNIQYF
TGTGCCAACAGCGGTACCGGGACAGGGGTCGTCGGAAACATTCAGTACTTC
>TRBV5-1|many|TRBJ1-2|-
CASSFDGQNYGYTF
TGCGCCAGCAGCTTTGACGGGCAAAACTATGGCTACACCTTC
>TRBV6-5|-|TRBJ2-7|TRBD2
CASSYQPSGSTWSYEQYF
TGTGCCAGCAGCTACCAACCAAGCGGGAGTACCTGGTCCTACGAGCAGTACTTC
>TRBV11-1|-|TRBJ2-1|TRBD1
CFSIPRPGQGPHEQFF
TGTTTCAGCATCCCCCGGCCGGGACAGGGGCCACATGAGCAGTTCTTC
>TRBV4-2|-|TRBJ2-1|TRBD2
CASSQDPGLAVGVQSF
TGTGCCAGCAGCCAAGATCCCGGGCTAGCGGTTGGAGTGCAGTCCTTC
>TRBV6-5|-|TRBJ2-7|-
CASGGTPYEQYF
TGTGCCAGCGGAGGGACACCCTACGAGCAGTACTTC
>TRBV6-2/TRBV6-3|many|TRBJ2-5|-
CASSYSIGKGETQYF
TGTGCCAGCAGTTACTCAATCGGGAAGGGTGAGACCCAGTACTTC
>TRBV4-1|-|TRBJ2-7|-
CASSRGTGRAGEQYF
TGCGCCAGCAGCCGCGGCACCGGCAGGGCGGGCGAGCAGTACTTC
>TRBV19|few|TRBJ2-3|-
CASSTPGVGTDTQYF
TGTGCCAGTAGTACCCCAGGGGTGGGCACAGATACGCAGTATTTT
>TRBV11-3|-|TRBJ1-1|-
CASGLFSIRMNTGSFF
TGTGCCAGCGGCTTATTCAGCATCAGGATGAACACTGGATCTTTCTTT
>TRBV5-5|-|TRBJ2-2|-
CASSLGLGVTGEMFF
TGTGCCAGCAGCCTGGGATTGGGAGTTACCGGGGAGATGTTTTTT
>TRBV10-2|-|TRBJ2-2|-
CALKPAVNTEELFF
TGCGCCCTCAAACCAGCGGTGAACACCGAGGAGCTGTTTTTT
>TRBV7-9|medium-sized|TRBJ2-3|-
CASSSPRDTQYF
TGTGCCAGCAGCTCCCCCCGTGATACGCAGTATTTT
>TRBV20-1|-|TRBJ2-7|-
CNADPLTRSYEQYF
TGCAATGCGGACCCCCTAACTCGCTCCTACGAGCAATACTTC
>TRBV29-1|once|TRBJ1-2|-
CGTERWKANYGYTF
TGCGGCACCGAGAGATGGAAGGCTAACTATGGCTACACCTTC
>TRBV4-2|once|TRBJ1-4|TRBD1
CPSRQAGQGFNEKLFF
TGTCCCAGCAGACAAGCCGGACAGGGCTTTAATGAAAAACTGTTTTTT
>TRBV6-6|once|TRBJ2-1|-
CDSVAGGSSYEQFF
TGTGACAGCGTTGCAGGGGGGAGCTCCTATGAGCAGTTCTTC
>TRBV10-1|-|TRBJ2-1|TRBD2
CANSPLRGDFEQFF
TGCGCCAACAGCCCCCTCCGGGGGGACTTTGAGCAGTTCTTC
>TRBV4-1|-|TRBJ1-4|-
CANSQVTTDPRKLFF
TGCGCCAATAGCCAAGTAACAACCGATCCCCGGAAACTGTTTTTT
>TRBV14|many|TRBJ2-3|-
CASSQEAVTTDTQYF
TGTGCCAGCAGCCAAGAGGCAGTTACGACAGATACGCAGTATTTT
>TRBV6-5|-|TRBJ1-1|-
CASGRGLNTVAFF
TGTGCCAGCGGTAGGGGATTGAACACTGTAGCTTTCTTT
>TRBV20-1|medium-sized|TRBJ2-7|-
CSAYPGGGGEQYF
TGCAGTGCTTACCCAGGGGGCGGGGGCGAGCAGTACTTC
>TRBV4-1|-|TRBJ2-1|TRBD2
CASSQILSGTRWNEQFF
TGCGCCAGCAGCCAAATCCTTAGCGGGACGAGGTGGAATGAGCAGTTCTTC
>TRBV5-6|-|TRBJ1-1|TRBD1
CASSGTGMSNTEAFF
TGTGCCAGCAGTGGGACAGGTATGTCGAACACTGAAGCTTTCTTT
>TRBV4-1|few|TRBJ2-2|-
CASSLGQGGIGELFF
TGCGCTAGCAGCCTCGGACAGGGAGGGATCGGGGAGCTGTTTTTT
>TRBV29-1|-|TRBJ1-1|-
CSVEYRAAGTEAFF
TGCAGCGTTGAATATAGGGCTGCTGGCACTGAAGCTTTCTTT
>TRBV29-1|-|TRBJ2-7|-
CSVVAASCEQYF
TGCAGCGTTGTTGCTGCATCCTGCGAGCAGTATTTC